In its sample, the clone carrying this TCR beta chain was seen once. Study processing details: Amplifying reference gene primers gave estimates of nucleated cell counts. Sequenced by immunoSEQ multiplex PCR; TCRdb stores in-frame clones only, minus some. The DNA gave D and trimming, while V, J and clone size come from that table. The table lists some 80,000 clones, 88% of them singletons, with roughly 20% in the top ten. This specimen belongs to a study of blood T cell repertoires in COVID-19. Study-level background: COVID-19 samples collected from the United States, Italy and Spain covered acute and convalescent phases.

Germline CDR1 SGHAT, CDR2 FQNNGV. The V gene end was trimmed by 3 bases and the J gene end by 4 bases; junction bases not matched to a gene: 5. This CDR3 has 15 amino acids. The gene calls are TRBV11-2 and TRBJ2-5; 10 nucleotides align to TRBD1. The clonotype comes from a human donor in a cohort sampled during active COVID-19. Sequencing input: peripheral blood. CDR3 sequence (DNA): TGTGCCAGCAGCTTCGGGACAGGGGTGGCAGAGACCCAGTACTTC. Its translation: CASSFGTGVAETQYF.